What follows are 14 T cell receptor beta chains derived from one specimen sequenced in a study of identical twins. MiXCR, run by TCRdb on the 5' RACE reads, gives a single entry per CDR3 protein. The sample records 1.5 million to 2 million distinct CDR3 sequences, less than 40% being singletons. Sequencing was done on a sample of cord blood. Receptor source: a newborn girl in good health.

The chain carries TRBV20-1 and TRBJ1-6; no definite D call. Germline CDR1 DFQATT, CDR2 SNEGSKA (reference sequence). The ends were cut back, 5 bases at V and 0 bases at J, with 11 bases in the middle. CDR3 length: 15 residues. The CDR3 spells CSAPTGLSYNSPLHF. In nucleotides, the CDR3 is TGCAGTGCTCCCACGGGCCTCTCCTATAATTCACCCCTCCACTTT.

This CDR3 reads CASSPTDRNYEQYF. The CDR3 region has the DNA TGTGCCAGCTCACCTACTGACAGGAACTACGAGCAGTACTTC. V is TRBV18 and J is TRBJ2-7; possible D gene TRBD1, 6 bases. Germline V gene sequence: CDR1 KGHSH, CDR2 LQKENI. The CDR3 sequence is 14 residues long. Trimming stripped 3 bases from V and 3 bases from J, with 12 bases between.

The rearrangement joins TRBV4-2 to TRBJ2-5, with a tentative D call TRBD2 (6 bases). V lost 0 bases and J 11 bases, leaving 13 bases between the germline ends. The germline V gene encodes CDR1 LGHNA and CDR2 YNFKEQ. The CDR3 has 13 residues. The CDR3 sequence: CASSQDAPGEQYF. CDR3 in DNA: TGTGCCAGCAGCCAAGATGCCCCGGGGGAGCAGTACTTC.

The chain has TRBV11-2 and TRBJ2-3, with a weak D call TRBD1 (6 bases). The V end was cut by 0 bases, the J end by 2 bases, with 12 bases between. The CDR3 totals 16 residues. In germline, CDR1 is SGHAT, CDR2 FQNNGV. The CDR3: CASSLEWGQVTDTQYF. The DNA for the CDR3 is TGTGCCAGCAGCTTAGAGTGGGGGCAGGTCACAGATACGCAGTATTTT.

The CDR3 protein is CASSPGTSLAYEQYF. In nucleotides, the CDR3 is TGTGCCAGCAGTCCCGGGACTAGTCTCGCCTACGAGCAGTACTTC. The rearrangement links TRBV25-1 to TRBJ2-7, with TRBD2 matching over 8 bases. The CDR3 runs 15 residues. Germline CDR1 MGHDK, CDR2 SYGVNS. V gave up 5 bases and J gave up 2 bases; unmatched junction bases: 8.

In its sample, this clonotype was seen many times. This chain joins TRBV10-3 and TRBJ2-7; 8 bases are a match to TRBD2. The CDR3 loop spans 17 amino acids. Trimming removed 4 bases from V and 3 bases from J; junction bases left unmatched: 14. The germline V gene encodes CDR1 ENHRY and CDR2 SYGVKD. This CDR3 is CAISGMTSREGIYEQYF. DNA of the CDR3: TGTGCCATCAGTGGGATGACTAGTCGGGAGGGTATCTACGAGCAGTACTTC.

This sequence joins TRBV20-1 and TRBJ2-1, with 8 positions matching TRBD2. With V trimmed by 0 bases and J by 2 bases, 6 bases remained unmatched. CDR3 length equals 16 residues. Germline assignment: CDR1 DFQATT and CDR2 SNEGSKA (reference sequence). As DNA, the CDR3 is TGCAGTGCTAGAGATACTAGCGGTCGCACCTACAATGAGCAGTTCTTC. It codes for CSARDTSGRTYNEQFF.

V and J are TRBV4-2 and TRBJ1-5; 8 positions agree with TRBD1. Germline lookup yields CDR1 LGHNA and CDR2 YNFKEQ. The CDR3 is 17 residues long. Trimming removed 0 bases from V and 4 bases from J; junction bases left unmatched: 8. For the CDR3, the DNA is TGTGCCAGCAGCCAAGACCGATCGACAGGGGAAAATCAGCCCCAGCATTTT. Its protein product is CASSQDRSTGENQPQHF.

The V and J genes are TRBV4-2 and TRBJ2-5; D uncertain. CDR3 length: 13 amino acids. V gave up 2 bases and J gave up 3 bases, with 7 bases separating them. CDR1 and CDR2 (germline): LGHNA, YNFKEQ. The CDR3 sequence is CASSQPPEETQYF. The CDR3 coding sequence is TGTGCCAGCAGCCAACCCCCAGAAGAGACCCAGTACTTC.

The V gene is TRBV24-1, the J gene TRBJ2-1; 8 bases are shared with TRBD1. CDR1 is KGHDR and CDR2 is SFDVKD in the germline V gene. V dropped 6 bases and J dropped 8; count of bases not matched to a gene: 5. The CDR3 has 13 residues. In DNA form, the CDR3 reads TGTGCCACCAGTAGGACAGGGTTGGATGAGCAGTTCTTC. Translation gives CATSRTGLDEQFF.

The genes are TRBV10-3 and TRBJ2-3, with 8 bases that match TRBD2. CDR1 and CDR2 (germline): ENHRY, SYGVKD. This CDR3 is 13 amino acids long. V lost 9 bases to trimming and J lost 5 bases; unmatched junction nucleotides: 7. In nucleotides, the CDR3 is TGTGCCATTGGACTAGCCCAAGGAGATACGCAGTATTTT. Translation: CAIGLAQGDTQYF.

The chain combines TRBV20-1 with TRBJ1-2; D not certain. Germline V gives CDR1 DFQATT, CDR2 SNEGSKA (reference sequence). The length of the CDR3 is 15 residues. With 4 bases removed from V and 3 bases from J, the gap between germline ends came to 18 bases. CDR3 coding DNA: TGCAGTGCTATAGGGTTCGCCATAAAATACTATGGCTACACCTTC. It codes for CSAIGFAIKYYGYTF.

J is TRBJ2-7 and V is TRBV18; perhaps TRBD1 as D (5 bases). V lost 3 bases and J 3 bases, leaving 15 bases between the germline ends. The CDR3 has 15 residues. Germline loops: CDR1 KGHSH, CDR2 LQKENI. The CDR3 spells CASSPLRQWGYEQYF. The CDR3 coding sequence is TGTGCCAGCTCACCGCTTAGACAGTGGGGCTACGAGCAGTACTTC.

The V call is TRBV12-3 or TRBV12-4, the J call TRBJ2-3; 9 positions agree with TRBD2. The CDR3 is 16 residues long. Trimming at V came to 5 bases and at J to 3 bases, leaving 9 bases not matched to a gene. CDR3 loop: CASSLFSGRLTDTQYF. As DNA, the CDR3 is TGTGCCAGCAGTCTCTTCAGCGGGAGGTTAACAGATACGCAGTATTTT.